This T cell receptor beta chain was recorded in a study of CD8 T cells in ankylosing spondylitis. Study-wide points: Clones tied to disease were said to be significantly enriched in matched ankylosing spondylitis synovial fluid.

From the 5' RACE reads, TCRdb called clonotypes with MiXCR, one entry per CDR3 protein. The sample consists of about 130,000 distinct CDR3 sequences, about 7% of them appearing once. Germline V CDR1 and CDR2: MNHEY, SVGAGI. Trimming stripped 0 bases from V and 0 bases from J, with 2 bases between. CDR3 length: 13 amino acids. This clonotype has a count of ten or more. The antigen remains unidentified. This receptor was taken from a female donor with ankylosing spondylitis or in good health (not recorded which). The V call is TRBV6-5, the J call TRBJ1-1; D ambiguous. Specimen: blood, either unsorted or a sorted T cell fraction (not recorded which). The DNA for the CDR3 is TGTGCCAGCAGTTACTCGGTGAACACTGAAGCTTTCTTT. Its protein is CASSYSVNTEAFF.